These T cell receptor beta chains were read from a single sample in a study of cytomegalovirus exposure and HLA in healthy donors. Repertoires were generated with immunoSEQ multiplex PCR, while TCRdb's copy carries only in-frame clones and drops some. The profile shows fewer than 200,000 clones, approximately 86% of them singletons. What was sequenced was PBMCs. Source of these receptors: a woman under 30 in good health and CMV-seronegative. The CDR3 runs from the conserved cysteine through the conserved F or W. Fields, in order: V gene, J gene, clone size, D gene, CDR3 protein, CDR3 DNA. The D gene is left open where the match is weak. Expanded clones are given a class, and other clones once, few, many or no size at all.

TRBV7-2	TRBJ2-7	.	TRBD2	CASSPDPLAGANEQYF	TGTGCCAGCAGCCCCGACCCACTAGCGGGAGCTAACGAGCAGTACTTC
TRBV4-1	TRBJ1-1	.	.	CASSQAYESFF	TGCGCCAGCAGCCAAGCCTATGAAAGTTTCTTT
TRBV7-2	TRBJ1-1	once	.	CASSLVGGLAEAFF	TGTGCCAGCAGCTTAGTCGGGGGGCTGGCTGAAGCTTTCTTT
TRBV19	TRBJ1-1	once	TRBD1	CASSSRDRALNTEAFF	TGTGCCAGTAGTAGCCGGGACAGGGCATTGAACACTGAAGCTTTCTTT
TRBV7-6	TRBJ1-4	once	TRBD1	CASSLAGTGEEKLFF	TGTGCCAGCAGCTTAGCTGGGACAGGGGAGGAAAAACTGTTTTTT
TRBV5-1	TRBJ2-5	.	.	CASSFDSTQETQYF	TGCGCCAGCAGCTTTGACTCTACCCAAGAGACCCAGTACTTC
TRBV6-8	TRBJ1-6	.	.	CASTTDRRSYNSPLHF	TGTGCCAGCACCACCGACAGGAGATCCTATAATTCACCCCTCCACTTT
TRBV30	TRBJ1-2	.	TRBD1	CAWELRQGVGYTF	TGTGCCTGGGAACTGAGACAGGGAGTAGGCTACACCTTC
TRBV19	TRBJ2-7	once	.	CASRVGQGAYEQYF	TGTGCCAGTAGAGTGGGGCAGGGCGCCTACGAGCAGTACTTC
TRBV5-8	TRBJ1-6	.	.	CASSLRQDHNSPLHF	TGTGCCAGCAGCTTGCGACAGGACCATAATTCACCCCTCCACTTT
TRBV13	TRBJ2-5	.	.	CASSLAREWSGETQYF	TGTGCCAGCAGCTTAGCCCGGGAGTGGAGTGGAGAGACCCAGTACTTC
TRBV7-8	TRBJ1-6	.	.	CASSYGQPGYNSPLHF	TGTGCCAGCAGCTACGGACAGCCGGGATATAATTCACCCCTCCACTTT